The 15 T cell receptor beta chains below were found in one sample sequenced in a study of vaccination and CD4 T cells after COVID-19. Sequencing of the DNA from cultured CD4+ T cells was carried out with the Oncomine TCR Beta short-read assay. TCRdb ran MiXCR on the PCR reads and lists one entry per CDR3 protein. The table has fewer than 9,500 distinct CDR3 sequences, about 59% seen once. No antigen is known for these receptors. The treatment: roughly ten-day PBMC culture with coronavirus spike peptide pools or control peptides (ViraFEST assay). Sequenced: CD4+ T cells from blood, cultured in vitro. These receptors were taken from a human donor who had recovered from COVID-19.

The sample holds one count of this clonotype. The J gene is TRBJ2-3, the V gene TRBV5-8; D unresolved. This CDR3 is 12 amino acids long. The V and J ends lost 4 bases and 3 bases respectively, with 6 bases between them. Germline CDR1 and CDR2: SGHTS and YDEGEE. As DNA, the CDR3 is TGTGCCAGCAGCCCAACGACAGATACGCAGTATTTT. This encodes CASSPTTDTQYF. Together with reference TRBV5-8 and TRBJ2-3, the CDR3 gives the full variable domain: EAGVTQSPTHLIKTRGQQATLRCSPISGHTSVYWYQQALGLGLQFLLWYDEGEERNRGNFPPRFSGRQFPNYSSELNVNALELEDSALYLCASSPTTDTQYFGPGTRLTVL.

The V gene is TRBV28, the J gene TRBJ1-5, with TRBD1 as a possible D gene (6 bases). Germline V gene data show CDR1 as MDHEN and CDR2 as SYDVKM. Between the trimmed V and J ends, which lost 3 bases and 2 bases, there was a span of 11 bases. The CDR3 consists of 15 residues. The CDR3 region has the DNA TGTGCCAGCAGTTTCGCTAGGGGGGGCAATCAGCCCCAGCATTTT. Amino acid sequence: CASSFARGGNQPQHF.

There are a few counts of this clonotype. The rearrangement links TRBV19 to TRBJ2-5; D is perhaps TRBD2 (6 bases). Trimming shortened V by 3 bases and J by 9 bases, and 11 bases separated the two germline ends. The V gene's germline CDR1 is LNHDA and CDR2 SQIVND (reference sequence). This CDR3 is built from 12 residues. This chain's CDR3 is CASSMPSGAQYF. CDR3 coding DNA: TGTGCCAGTAGTATGCCTTCGGGGGCCCAGTACTTC.

The chain recombines TRBV30 with TRBJ1-5, with D hard to call. Germline CDR1 reads GTSNPN; CDR2 reads SVGIG (reference sequence). This CDR3 spans 13 amino acids. V lost 2 bases to trimming and J lost 4 bases, with 9 bases between them. As DNA, the CDR3 is TGTGCCTGGAGTCGGTCCGCGAATCAGCCCCAGCATTTT. It is translated as CAWSRSANQPQHF.

The chain links TRBV20-1 to TRBJ2-3, with TRBD2 matching 11 bases. The CDR3 loop spans 15 amino acids. From germline, CDR1 is DFQATT and CDR2 SNEGSKA (reference sequence). V was pared by 5 bases and J by 4 bases, with 8 bases of the junction left unmatched. CDR3: CSARTLAGAADTQYF. The CDR3 bases are TGCAGTGCTCGTACACTAGCGGGAGCCGCAGATACGCAGTATTTT.

This clonotype was counted a few times. The CDR3 here is CASRITGGAETQYF. For the CDR3, the DNA is TGTGCCAGCAGAATAACAGGGGGCGCGGAGACCCAGTACTTC. The V and J genes are TRBV7-3 and TRBJ2-5; TRBD1 matches 9 bases. The CDR3 is 14 residues long. Losses at the gene ends were 6 bases for V and 5 bases for J; bases not matched to a gene: 7. Germline V gives CDR1 SGHTA, CDR2 FQGTGA.

This clonotype has only a few counts. The gene calls are TRBV24-1 and TRBJ2-5; D is perhaps TRBD1 (5 bases). Germline CDR1 reads KGHDR; CDR2 reads SFDVKD. The CDR3 runs 13 residues. Between the trimmed V and J ends, which lost 5 bases and 5 bases, there was a span of 11 bases. CDR3 in amino acids: CATSGPQGETQYF. DNA for the CDR3: TGTGCCACCAGTGGCCCCCAGGGCGAGACCCAGTACTTC.

Written as DNA, the CDR3 is TGTGCCAGCAGCTTAGGCTCGGGACAGCGCAACGAAAAACTGTTTTTT. Its translation is CASSLGSGQRNEKLFF. The chain joins TRBV7-9 to TRBJ1-4; 7 bases are a match to TRBD1. V shed 1 base and J 8 bases; nucleotides not matched to a gene: 10. This CDR3 has 16 residues. In germline, CDR1 is SEHNR, CDR2 FQNEAQ (reference sequence).

The DNA for the CDR3 is TGTGCCAGCAGCAATACCTTCCGGGACAGTTATGGCTACACCTTC. Translation gives CASSNTFRDSYGYTF. V gene TRBV28 combines with J gene TRBJ1-2; 7 bases align to TRBD1. There are 15 residues in the CDR3. CDR1 and CDR2 (germline): MDHEN, SYDVKM. J gave up 5 bases and V 6 bases, and 12 bases lay outside the gene matches.

The table lists this clonotype with a few counts. This rearrangement joins TRBV20-1 to TRBJ2-1, with D hard to call. The CDR3 is 11 amino acids. In germline, CDR1 is DFQATT, CDR2 SNEGSKA (reference sequence). V was trimmed by 4 bases and J by 4 bases, leaving 5 bases between them. The CDR3 loop reads CSANVYNEQFF. The CDR3 nucleotides read TGCAGTGCTAACGTGTACAATGAGCAGTTCTTC.

This clonotype has just a few counts. The chain joins TRBV19 to TRBJ1-5; tentatively, D is TRBD1 (5 bases). The CDR3 is made up of 16 amino acids. V was shortened by 5 bases and J by 3 bases, with 17 bases between the two germline ends. CDR1 and CDR2 (germline): LNHDA, SQIVND (reference sequence). In DNA form, the CDR3 reads TGTGCCAGTAGTTCCACGGGGCAGGGCGTCAATCAGCCCCAGCATTTT. Amino acids: CASSSTGQGVNQPQHF.

The V gene is TRBV20-1, the J gene TRBJ2-7; 12 bases are a match to TRBD2. V trimming: 6 bases; J trimming: 4 bases; junction bases outside the gene matches: 4. Germline assignment: CDR1 DFQATT and CDR2 SNEGSKA (reference sequence). The CDR3 consists of 13 residues. CDR3 sequence: CSARTSGEYEQYF. The CDR3 nucleotides read TGCAGTGCGAGGACTAGCGGGGAGTACGAGCAGTACTTC.

The rearrangement uses TRBV4-1 and TRBJ1-2, with 9 bases aligning to TRBD1. CDR1 MGHRA and CDR2 YSYEKL come from the germline V gene. CDR3 length: 15 residues. J gave up 5 bases and V 0 bases, and 4 bases lay outside the gene matches. In DNA form, the CDR3 reads TGCGCCAGCAGCCAAGAGGGACAGGGTAATTATGGCTACACCTTC. This gives the protein CASSQEGQGNYGYTF.

CDR3 in amino acids: CASIRGAYTDTQYF. As DNA, the CDR3 is TGTGCCAGCATACGGGGGGCCTACACAGATACGCAGTATTTT. The chain employs TRBV2 and TRBJ2-3, with D perhaps matching TRBD2 (7 bases). The ends were cut back, 7 bases at V and 2 bases at J, with 13 bases in the middle. The CDR3 consists of 14 residues. In germline, CDR1 is SNHLY, CDR2 FYNNEI.

V usage is TRBV7-3 and J usage is TRBJ2-1; 8 bases are a match to TRBD2. Losses at the gene ends were 3 bases for V and 2 bases for J; bases not matched to a gene: 6. CDR1 is SGHTA, CDR2 FQGTGA, per germline. This CDR3 spans 16 amino acids. The CDR3 is CASSFFGTRAYNEQFF. CDR3 DNA: TGTGCCAGCAGCTTTTTCGGGACTAGGGCCTACAATGAGCAGTTCTTC.